This entry concerns a single T cell receptor (beta chain). These data come from a study of blood T cells in healthy people across ages. Germline V gene lookup returns CDR1 SGHAT and CDR2 FQNNGV. This CDR3 has 14 residues. The V gene lost 2 bases and the J gene lost 4 bases, with 11 bases spanning the gap. Primers used in a second PCR of roughly 7 to 12 cycles were a sample-barcoded 5' primer and a J-beta primer mix. From the 5' RACE reads, TCRdb called clonotypes with MiXCR, one entry per CDR3 protein. This sample carries 1.6 million or so distinct CDR3 sequences, roughly 30% of them seen once, and the ten largest clones take 11%.

Sequencing input: blood. The receptor comes from a woman aged 30 to 39 in good health. V usage is TRBV11-2 and J usage is TRBJ1-2; D unclear. CDR3 coding DNA: TGTGCCAGCAGCTTAAACGGATCCATCTATGGCTACACCTTC. It is translated as CASSLNGSIYGYTF. The whole variable domain, filled in from reference TRBV11-2 and TRBJ1-2, reads EAGVAQSPRYKIIEKRQSVAFWCNPISGHATLYWYQQILGQGPKLLIQFQNNGVVDDSQLPKDRFSAERLKGVDSTLKIQPAKLEDSAVYLCASSLNGSIYGYTFGSGTRLTVV.